This TCR beta chain was sequenced during a study of identical twins. This clonotype was observed at least ten times. A single record per CDR3 protein comes from TCRdb applying MiXCR to the 5' RACE reads. The sample records approximately 410,000 distinct CDR3 sequences, around 20% being singletons. The sequenced sample consisted of naive T cells sorted from blood. The receptor was isolated from a man aged 45-65 years in good health.

The CDR3 DNA is TGTGCCAGCAGCCGCGGACAGGGGGCGTACGAGCAGTACTTC. Translated: CASSRGQGAYEQYF. This chain joins TRBV6-1 and TRBJ2-7; 11 nucleotides agree with TRBD1. The CDR3 length is 14 residues. J gave up 4 bases and V 6 bases, and 5 bases lay outside the gene matches. Per germline, CDR1 MNHNS and CDR2 SASEGT.